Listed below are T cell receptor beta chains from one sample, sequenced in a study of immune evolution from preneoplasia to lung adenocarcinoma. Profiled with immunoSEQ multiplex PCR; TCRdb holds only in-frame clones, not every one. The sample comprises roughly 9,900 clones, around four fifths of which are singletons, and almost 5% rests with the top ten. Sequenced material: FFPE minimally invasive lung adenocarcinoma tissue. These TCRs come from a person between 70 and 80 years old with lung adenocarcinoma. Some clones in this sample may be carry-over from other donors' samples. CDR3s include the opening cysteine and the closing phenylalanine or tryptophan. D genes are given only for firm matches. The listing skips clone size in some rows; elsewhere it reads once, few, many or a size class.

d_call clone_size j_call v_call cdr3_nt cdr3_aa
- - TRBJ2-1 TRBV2 TGTGCCAGCAGTGTCCCGGACATGAACAATGAGCAGTTCTTC CASSVPDMNNEQFF
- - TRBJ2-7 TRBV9 TGTGCCAGCAGCGTAGAAGATTCCCCTATCTACGAGCAGTACTTC CASSVEDSPIYEQYF
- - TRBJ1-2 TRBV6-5 TGTGCCAGCAGTTACGAAAAACCAAGGAACTATGGCTACACCTTC CASSYEKPRNYGYTF
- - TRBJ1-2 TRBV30 TGTGCCTGGAGCGCGACGGCCGGGACAACTTACGGCTACACCTTC CAWSATAGTTYGYTF
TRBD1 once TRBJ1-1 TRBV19 TGTGCCAGTAGTACCCAGGGGGCTGAAGCTTTCTTT CASSTQGAEAFF
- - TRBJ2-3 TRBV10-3 TGTGCCATCAAAGGTGACCCCACAGATACGCAGTATTTT CAIKGDPTDTQYF
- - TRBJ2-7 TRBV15 TGTGCCACCAGCAGAGATCTATGGGGGGCGCTTGGGGAGCAGTACTTC CATSRDLWGALGEQYF
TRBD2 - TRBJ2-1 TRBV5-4 TGTGCCAGCAGCCTCATAGCGGGAGGGCCTTACAATGAGCAGTTCTTC CASSLIAGGPYNEQFF
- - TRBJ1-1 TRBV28 TGTGCCAGCAGTTTAAAACCCAACACTGAAGCTTTCTTT CASSLKPNTEAFF
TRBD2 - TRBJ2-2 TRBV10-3 TGTGCCATCCAACTAGCGGGGGACACCGGGGAGCTGTTTTTT CAIQLAGDTGELFF
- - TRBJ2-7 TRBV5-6 TGTGCCAGCAGCTTGGCCCTAGGGGACGGATACTACGAGCAGTACTTC CASSLALGDGYYEQYF
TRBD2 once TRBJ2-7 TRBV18 TGTGCCAGCTCAAAACTCTCGCTAGCGGAGACGAACTACGAGCAGTACTTC CASSKLSLAETNYEQYF
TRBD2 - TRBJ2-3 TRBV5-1 TGCGCCAGCAGCTTGGGACTAGCGGAGATCACAGATACGCAGTATTTT CASSLGLAEITDTQYF
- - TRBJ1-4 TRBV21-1 TGTGCCAGCAGCAACAGGAGGATGGGAGAAAAACTGTTTTTT CASSNRRMGEKLFF
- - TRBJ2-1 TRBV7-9 TGTGCCAGCAGCCCAGAGAATGAGCAGTTCTTC CASSPENEQFF
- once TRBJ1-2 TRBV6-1 TGTGCCAGCAGCCAGGAGGTAAACTATGGCTACACCTTC CASSQEVNYGYTF
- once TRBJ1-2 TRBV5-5 TGTGCCAGCAGCGGGGATGGGGGTCGATATGGCTACACCTTC CASSGDGGRYGYTF
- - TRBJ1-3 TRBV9 TGTGCCAGCAGCGTAGGTCCGGGGACCTCTGGAAACACCATATATTTT CASSVGPGTSGNTIYF
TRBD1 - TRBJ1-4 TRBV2 TGTGCCAGCAGTTTACAGGGGGGGAATGAAAAACTGTTTTTT CASSLQGGNEKLFF
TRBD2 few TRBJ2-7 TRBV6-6 TGTGCCAGCAGTGACTTACTAGCGGGCTACGAGCAGTACTTC CASSDLLAGYEQYF
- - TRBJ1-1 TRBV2 TGTGCCACCACACCGCCCGGGGGTAGCACTGAAGCTTTCTTT CATTPPGGSTEAFF
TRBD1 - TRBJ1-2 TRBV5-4 TGTGCCAGCAGCTCTACCGGGACAGGGGATGGCTACACCTTC CASSSTGTGDGYTF
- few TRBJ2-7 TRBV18 TGTGCCAGCTCACCACGGGGCAGGGCCAACGAGCAGTACTTC CASSPRGRANEQYF
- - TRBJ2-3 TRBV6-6 TGTGCCAGCAGTTATGGGGGACTCAGCACAGATACGCAGTATTTT CASSYGGLSTDTQYF
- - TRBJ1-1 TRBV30 TGTGCCTGGAGCCTAAATGGGGGGCAGAGCGCTTTCTTT CAWSLNGGQSAFF
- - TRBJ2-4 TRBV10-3 TGTGCCATCAGTGCAAGGACCTCAAACATTCAGTACTTC CAISARTSNIQYF
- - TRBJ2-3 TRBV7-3 TGTGCCAGCAGCCTAAGGGGGGGCCTCGATACGCAGTATTTT CASSLRGGLDTQYF
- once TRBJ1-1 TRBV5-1 TGCGCCAGCAGCTACGGTACGGGAAGCACTGAAGCTTTCTTT CASSYGTGSTEAFF
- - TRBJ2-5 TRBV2 TGTGCCAGCAGTAGGCCAGGGGTGGTAGAGACCCAGTACTTC CASSRPGVVETQYF
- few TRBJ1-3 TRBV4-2 TGTGCCAGCAGCCAAGCGGGGGCAGGGTGGGACACCATATATTTT CASSQAGAGWDTIYF
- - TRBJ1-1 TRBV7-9 TGTGCCAGCAGCTTAGCGGTAGGACACAGAGCTTTCTTT CASSLAVGHRAFF
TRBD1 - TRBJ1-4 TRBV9 TGTGCCAGCAGCATTTCAGGGGGAACTAATGAAAAACTGTTTTTT CASSISGGTNEKLFF
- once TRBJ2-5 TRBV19 TGTGCCAGTAGTATAGAGGAGGGTGAGACCCAGTACTTC CASSIEEGETQYF
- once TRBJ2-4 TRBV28 TGTGCCAGCATCGCGGGACGGTTCAAAAACATTCAGTACTTC CASIAGRFKNIQYF
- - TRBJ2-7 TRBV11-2 TGTGCCAGCAGCTTAGAAAGGGGCCCCTACGAGCAGTACTTC CASSLERGPYEQYF
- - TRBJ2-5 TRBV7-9 TGTGCCAGCAGCTTCTTAGAGACGGCCCAGTACTTC CASSFLETAQYF
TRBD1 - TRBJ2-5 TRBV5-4 TGTGCCAGCAGCTTGAAACAGGGGGGAGAGACCCAGTACTTC CASSLKQGGETQYF
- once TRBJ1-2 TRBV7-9 TGTGCCAGCAGCTTAGTAGGGGAGGAGAACTATGGCTACACCTTC CASSLVGEENYGYTF
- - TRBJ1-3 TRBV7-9 TGTGCCAGCAGCTTAGAAGGCCCCTCTGGAAACACCATATATTTT CASSLEGPSGNTIYF
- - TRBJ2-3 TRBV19 TGTGCCACCCGGGCCCTAAGCACAGATACGCAGTATTTT CATRALSTDTQYF
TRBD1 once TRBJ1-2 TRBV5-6 TGTGCCAGCAGCTTCCGGACAGGAGCTGGCTACACCTTC CASSFRTGAGYTF
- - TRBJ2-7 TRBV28 TGTGCCAGCAGTCCGCGGCCCCCGAGCTCCTACGAGCAGTACTTC CASSPRPPSSYEQYF
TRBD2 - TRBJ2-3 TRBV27 TGTGCCAGCAGTTTCCCCCCCGGGACTAGCGGGATCTCCCAGCAGTATTTT CASSFPPGTSGISQQYF
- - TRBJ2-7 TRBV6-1 TGTGCCAGCAGTGTAACGATATTTTCGTCCTACGAGCAGTACTTC CASSVTIFSSYEQYF
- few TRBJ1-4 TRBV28 TGTGCCAGCAGTTTAGGTCTCGGGACGCGTGCAACTAATGAAAAACTGTTTTTT CASSLGLGTRATNEKLFF
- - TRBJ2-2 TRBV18 TGTGCCAGCTCACCCCCGAACACCGGGGAGCTGTTTTTT CASSPPNTGELFF
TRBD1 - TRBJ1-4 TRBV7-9 TGTGCCAGCAGCTTCAGAGGACAGGGGGTCACTAATGAAAAACTGTTTTTT CASSFRGQGVTNEKLFF
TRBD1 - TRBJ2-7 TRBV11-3 TGTGCCAGCAGCCAGGCAGGGGGCTCCTACGAGCAGTACTTC CASSQAGGSYEQYF
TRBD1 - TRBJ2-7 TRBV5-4 TGTGCCAGCAGCCAAGGGGGCTCGGGACAGGTCTACGAGCAGTACTTC CASSQGGSGQVYEQYF
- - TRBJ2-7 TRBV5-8 TGTGCCAGCAGCTTGTTTGGACAGTCCTACGAGCAGTACTTC CASSLFGQSYEQYF
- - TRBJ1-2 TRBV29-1 TGCAGCGTGGGGGGGCAAAACTATGGCTACACCTTC CSVGGQNYGYTF
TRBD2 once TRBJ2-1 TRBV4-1 TGCGCCAGCAGCCATTATCGGGGGGGCTCCTACAATGAGCAGTTCTTC CASSHYRGGSYNEQFF
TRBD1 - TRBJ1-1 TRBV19 TGTGCCAGTAGTCACAGGGGCCCTAACTCTGAAGCTTTCTTT CASSHRGPNSEAFF
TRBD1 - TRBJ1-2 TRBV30 TGTGCCTCTAATTCCGGGACAGGGCACTATGTTGGCTACACCTTC CASNSGTGHYVGYTF
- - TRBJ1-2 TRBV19 TGTGCCAGTAGTACCCATCGCTATGGCTACACCTTC CASSTHRYGYTF